This entry lists 14 T cell receptor beta chains sequenced from one sample in a study of neurological immune-mediated disorders. Each CDR3 protein gets one entry after TCRdb re-called the 5' RACE reads with MiXCR. The sample holds 20,000 or so distinct CDR3 sequences, 2% to 3% seen once. The sequencing input was PBMCs. These receptors were obtained from a woman between 18 and 29 years old with multiple sclerosis.

This clonotype was recorded a few times. V gene TRBV9 combines with J gene TRBJ2-2, with TRBD2 matching over 7 bases. Per germline, CDR1 SGDLS and CDR2 YYNGEE. Germline trimming cut 3 bases from V and 4 bases from J; bases unmatched to any gene: 9. CDR3 length equals 16 residues. CDR3 region: CASSGAVGRATGELFF. The CDR3 DNA follows: TGTGCCAGCAGCGGTGCGGTGGGGAGGGCCACCGGGGAGCTGTTTTTT.

This clonotype was seen ten or more times. The rearrangement links TRBV9 to TRBJ2-3; D gene unclear. Germline lookup yields CDR1 SGDLS and CDR2 YYNGEE. The CDR3 has 16 residues. Trimming took off 0 bases at V and 2 bases at J, with 13 bases between the two ends. The CDR3 sequence: CASSVVPTRSTDTQYF. The CDR3 coding sequence is TGTGCCAGCAGCGTAGTTCCGACTCGATCCACAGATACGCAGTATTTT.

The table lists this clonotype with many counts. This rearrangement joins TRBV20-1 to TRBJ1-5, with D hard to call. V was pared by 0 bases and J by 0 bases, with 9 bases between. The CDR3 consists of 15 residues. Germline V gives CDR1 DFQATT, CDR2 SNEGSKA (reference sequence). CDR3 sequence reads: CSARDGRYSNQPQHF. Written as DNA, the CDR3 is TGCAGTGCTAGAGATGGCAGGTATAGCAATCAGCCCCAGCATTTT.

This clonotype was seen repeatedly, ten times or more. This chain links TRBV20-1 with TRBJ1-4; possible D gene TRBD1, 5 bases. The CDR3 totals 17 residues. Looked up from germline, CDR1 is DFQATT and CDR2 is SNEGSKA (reference sequence). Trimming removed 3 bases from V and 0 bases from J, with 17 bases in between. DNA for the CDR3: TGCAGTGCTAGGGGGGTGGCCGGTTTGTCAACTAATGAAAAACTGTTTTTT. Translating it yields CSARGVAGLSTNEKLFF.

This clonotype was counted at least ten times. V is TRBV5-1 and J is TRBJ2-7, with D uncertain. Germline V gene lookup returns CDR1 SGHRS and CDR2 YFSETQ. CDR3 size: 13 residues. Trimming shortened V by 1 base and J by 0 bases, and 5 bases separated the two germline ends. This chain's CDR3 is CASSLLGSYEQYF. The DNA of the CDR3 is TGCGCCAGCAGCTTGCTGGGCTCCTACGAGCAGTACTTC.

This clonotype has only a few counts. V gene TRBV14 combines with J gene TRBJ2-7; 9 bases line up with TRBD1. The CDR3 sequence is 13 residues long. Per germline, CDR1 SGHDN and CDR2 FVKESK. V trimming: 4 bases; J trimming: 4 bases; junction bases outside the gene matches: 2. The CDR3: CASSPGTGYEQYF. CDR3 bases: TGTGCCAGCAGCCCCGGGACAGGGTACGAGCAGTACTTC.

This clonotype was seen many times. This chain connects TRBV10-3 to TRBJ2-5; D might be TRBD2 (6 bases). Trimming pared 5 bases from V and 4 bases from J, leaving 14 bases between. The CDR3 has 14 residues. Germline-derived CDR1 and CDR2 are ENHRY and SYGVKD. The CDR3 sequence is CAISQTSTAETQYF. The CDR3 DNA reads TGTGCCATCAGTCAGACTAGTACCGCAGAGACCCAGTACTTC.

This clonotype was counted ten times or more. V is TRBV6-1 and J is TRBJ2-6; D unresolved. The CDR3 extends over 14 amino acids. V was clipped by 1 base and J by 2 bases, with 3 bases between them. The germline gives CDR1 MNHNS, CDR2 SASEGT. CDR3 coding DNA: TGTGCCAGCAGTGAAGGGACTGGGGCCAACGTCCTGACTTTC. Protein product: CASSEGTGANVLTF.

This clonotype was seen at least ten times. This rearrangement joins TRBV5-1 to TRBJ2-5, with TRBD2 matching over 9 bases. Germline CDR1 SGHRS, CDR2 YFSETQ. The CDR3 has 15 amino acids. V lost 5 bases, J lost 5 bases, and 10 bases stayed unmatched. This CDR3 is CASRSSGASRETQYF. The CDR3 nucleotides read TGCGCCAGCAGATCTAGCGGGGCCTCTCGGGAGACCCAGTACTTC.

Ten or more counts support this clonotype. The genes are TRBV7-2 and TRBJ2-1, with D unresolved. The CDR3 consists of 13 residues. Germline-derived CDR1 and CDR2 are SGHTA and FQGNSA. V lost 5 bases to trimming and J lost 4 bases, with 9 bases between them. CDR3 in DNA: TGTGCCAGCAGCAGAGCCAGGTACAATGAGCAGTTCTTC. Translated: CASSRARYNEQFF.

A few counts support this clonotype. This chain's CDR3 is CASSESSPDPYGYTF. The CDR3 DNA is TGTGCCAGCAGTGAATCCTCGCCGGACCCCTATGGCTACACCTTC. The chain carries TRBV25-1 and TRBJ1-2; no clear D gene. Trimming pared 1 base from V and 4 bases from J, leaving 13 bases between. CDR1 is MGHDK and CDR2 is SYGVNS in the germline V gene. The length of the CDR3 is 15 residues.

This clonotype was found many times. This sequence joins TRBV11-2 and TRBJ2-2; TRBD2 matches at 13 bases. Germline assignment: CDR1 SGHAT and CDR2 FQNNGV. With V trimmed by 5 bases and J by 6 bases, 3 bases remained unmatched. The CDR3 extends over 15 amino acids. The CDR3 loop reads CASSLGLAGAGELFF. The CDR3 DNA follows: TGTGCCAGCAGCCTCGGACTAGCGGGGGCCGGGGAGCTGTTTTTT.

Turning to this clonotype: A junction end diverges from the germline sequence, so it may reflect a read error. The gene calls are TRBV28 and TRBJ1-5, with 9 bases identical to TRBD1. The germline CDR1 and CDR2 sequences are MDHEN and SYDVKM. The CDR3 sequence is 15 residues long. The CDR3 sequence: CASNLQGQGHQPQNF. In DNA form, the CDR3 reads TGTGCCAGCAACCTACAGGGACAGGGCCATCAGCCCCAGAATTTT.

This clonotype has more than one count but fewer than ten. CDR3 loop: CASRQKDRVGQPQHF. CDR3 DNA: TGTGCCAGCAGACAAAAGGACAGGGTTGGTCAGCCCCAGCATTTT. The gene calls are TRBV28 and TRBJ1-5; 8 nucleotides agree with TRBD1. Germline V gives CDR1 MDHEN, CDR2 SYDVKM. With 6 bases clipped from V and 6 bases from J, the junction kept 10 bases outside the gene matches. This CDR3 is built from 15 residues.